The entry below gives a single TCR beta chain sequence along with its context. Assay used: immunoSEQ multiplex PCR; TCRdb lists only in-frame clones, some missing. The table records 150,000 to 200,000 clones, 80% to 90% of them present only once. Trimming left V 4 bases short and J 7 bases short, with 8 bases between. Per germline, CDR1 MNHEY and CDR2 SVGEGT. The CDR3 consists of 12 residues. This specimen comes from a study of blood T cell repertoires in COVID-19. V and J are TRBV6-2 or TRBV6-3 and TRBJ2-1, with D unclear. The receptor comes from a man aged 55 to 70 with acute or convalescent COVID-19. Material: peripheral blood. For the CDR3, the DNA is TGTGCCAGCAGTTCGAGGCCAAATGAGCAGTTCTTC. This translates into CASSSRPNEQFF.